This TCR beta chain was recorded in a study of metastatic and nonmetastatic thyroid tumors. About the research overall: Repertoire comparison spanned blood and tumor or nodule tissue of malignant and benign thyroid patients.

All patients were treatment-naive before thyroid surgery. About this clone: Its antigen is unidentified.

In the original processing: The distant-metastasis classifier for papillary thyroid cancer was built from CDR3 differences across clinicopathological groups. Via MiXCR, TCRdb re-called the PCR reads. It is TCRdb's table, rather than the study itself, that gives the V and J calls and clone size. The table has roughly 10,000 clones, 25% to 35% seen once. Trimming left V 2 bases short and J 3 bases short, with 14 bases between. The CDR3 runs 15 residues. Germline loops: CDR1 KGHSH, CDR2 LQKENI. The study, taken as a whole, reports: Malignant tumors reportedly showed significantly higher TCR beta diversity than benign nodules in both blood and tumor.

The V gene is TRBV18, the J gene TRBJ2-7; D uncertain. The TCR sequence derives from a female donor with papillary thyroid cancer or a benign thyroid nodule (not recorded which). Some clones in this sample may be carry-over from other donors' samples. Material for sequencing was tumor tissue. The DNA for the CDR3 is TGTGCCAGCTCACCAGTAGGTCTTCTTTACTACGAGCAGTACTTC. Amino acids: CASSPVGLLYYEQYF.